The 3 T cell receptor beta chains below come from one sample, sequenced in a study of blood T cell repertoires in COVID-19. Generated by immunoSEQ multiplex PCR, the TCRdb table keeps only in-frame clones and is missing some. The table lists approximately 360,000 clones, around 92% of them singletons. The sequenced sample was peripheral blood. The receptors shown here come from a man aged 40-49 years with acute or convalescent COVID-19.

CDR3 sequence reads: CASSPPGGPGYGYTF. Written as DNA, the CDR3 is TGTGCCAGCTCACCACCGGGGGGGCCGGGCTATGGCTACACCTTC. The gene calls are TRBV18 and TRBJ1-2; tentatively, D is TRBD1 (6 bases). The CDR3 has 15 amino acids. The V gene lost 0 bases and the J gene lost 4 bases, with 12 bases spanning the gap. Germline values: CDR1 KGHSH, CDR2 LQKENI. Filled out from reference TRBV18 and TRBJ1-2, the complete variable domain reads NAGVMQNPRHLVRRRGQEARLRCSPMKGHSHVYWYRQLPEEGLKFMVYLQKENIIDESGMPKERFSAEFPKEGPSILRIQQVVRGDSAAYFCASSPPGGPGYGYTFGSGTRLTVV.

The chain joins TRBV13 to TRBJ2-3, with 14 bases lining up with TRBD2. From germline, CDR1 is PRHDT and CDR2 FYEKMQ (reference sequence). Trimming cost V 4 bases and J 1 base; bases outside gene matches: 1. This CDR3 is built from 16 residues. CDR3 DNA: TGTGCCAGCAGCTGGGGACTAGCGGGAGGCACAGATACGCAGTATTTT. Protein sequence: CASSWGLAGGTDTQYF.

J is TRBJ2-7 and V is TRBV6-6, with 13 bases fitting TRBD2. The germline V gene encodes CDR1 MNHNY and CDR2 SVGAGI (reference sequence). Germline trimming cut 8 bases from V and 3 bases from J; bases unmatched to any gene: 4. The CDR3 loop spans 14 amino acids. CDR3: CASYGTSGNYEQYF. CDR3 DNA sequence: TGTGCCAGCTACGGGACTAGCGGGAACTACGAGCAGTACTTC.